Listed here are 21 T cell receptor beta chains from one sample, sequenced in a study of cytotoxic CD8 clonotypes in ibrutinib-treated CLL. The data were produced by immunoSEQ multiplex PCR, yet TCRdb's version contains in-frame clones alone and is incomplete. The table includes about 140,000 clones, around 77% detected once. The material was PBMCs, obtained after 12 months of ibrutinib treatment. These receptors came from a human donor with chronic lymphocytic leukemia.

The gene calls are TRBV7-3 and TRBJ2-1; 10 bases match TRBD2. There are 16 residues in the CDR3. Germline trimming cut 4 bases from V and 8 bases from J; bases unmatched to any gene: 11. CDR1 and CDR2 (germline): SGHTA, FQGTGA. The CDR3 region has the DNA TGTGCCAGCAGCTCAAGAGCTAGCGGGAGTTTCTATGAGCAGTTCTTC. Its translation: CASSSRASGSFYEQFF. The full variable domain, its missing parts supplied by reference TRBV7-3 and TRBJ2-1, is GAGVSQTPSNKVTEKGKYVELRCDPISGHTALYWYRQSLGQGPEFLIYFQGTGAADDSGLPNDRFFAVRPEGSVSTLKIQRTERGDSAVYLCASSSRASGSFYEQFFGPGTRLTVL.

The V call is TRBV21-1, the J call TRBJ2-7. TRBV21-1 is a known pseudogene. The CDR3 runs to 16 residues. The CDR3 coding sequence is TGTGCCAGCAGCAATTCGCGGACGCCCCCTCTCTACGAGCAGTACTTC. This gives the protein CASSNSRTPPLYEQYF.

This chain joins TRBV5-6 and TRBJ2-1; the D is unclear. This CDR3 region has 16 residues. CDR1 is SGHDT and CDR2 is YYEEEE in the germline V gene. Deletions cut 1 base from V and 0 bases from J, with 11 bases between. Here the CDR3 reads CASSLMRRSSYNEQFF. The CDR3 DNA is TGTGCCAGCAGCTTGATGCGGAGAAGCTCCTACAATGAGCAGTTCTTC.

This clone is a singleton in its sample. The V call is TRBV7-2, the J call TRBJ2-7; D is possibly TRBD1 or TRBD2 (5 bases each). This CDR3 region has 18 residues. Germline CDR1 and CDR2: SGHTA and FQGNSA. Between the trimmed V and J ends, which lost 1 base and 0 bases, there was a span of 19 bases. The CDR3 DNA sequence: TGTGCCAGCAGCTTAGTGAACTCCGGGACCCAATACTCCTACGAGCAGTACTTC. As protein: CASSLVNSGTQYSYEQYF. Full variable domain (outside the CDR3, taken from reference TRBV7-2 and TRBJ2-7): GAGVSQSPSNKVTEKGKDVELRCDPISGHTALYWYRQSLGQGLEFLIYFQGNSAPDKSGLPSDRFSAERTGGSVSTLTIQRTQQEDSAVYLCASSLVNSGTQYSYEQYFGPGTRLTVT.

V gene TRBV19 combines with J gene TRBJ1-1; D remains unclear. The CDR3 is made up of 11 amino acids. The germline V and J ends were trimmed by 7 bases and 8 bases, with 11 bases remaining between them. The germline CDR1 and CDR2 sequences are LNHDA and SQIVND (reference sequence). The chain's CDR3 is CASTQRVEAFF. Here the CDR3 DNA reads TGTGCCAGTACCCAGCGGGTAGAAGCTTTCTTT.

V gene TRBV28 combines with J gene TRBJ2-6, with a weak D call TRBD1 (6 bases). Trimming took off 5 bases at V and 2 bases at J, with 10 bases between the two ends. Germline values: CDR1 MDHEN, CDR2 SYDVKM. The CDR3 is 15 residues long. CDR3 DNA: TGTGCCAGCAGTGCCAAGGGGGCTGGGGCCAACGTCCTGACTTTC. It translates to CASSAKGAGANVLTF.

The gene calls are TRBV4-2 and TRBJ2-1; possible D gene TRBD2, 5 bases. The CDR3 has 14 amino acids. Germline-derived CDR1 and CDR2 are LGHNA and YNFKEQ. V was trimmed by 4 bases and J by 8 bases, leaving 15 bases between them. CDR3: CASSLALASDEQFF. CDR3 nucleotides: TGTGCCAGCAGCCTAGCGCTAGCTTCGGATGAGCAGTTCTTC.

This chain joins TRBV19 and TRBJ2-2; D is undetermined. V was pared by 7 bases and J by 7 bases, with 7 bases between. The CDR3 contains 11 residues. CDR1 LNHDA and CDR2 SQIVND come from the germline V gene (reference sequence). CDR3 loop: CASILDGELFF. CDR3 DNA sequence: TGTGCCAGTATTCTCGACGGGGAGCTGTTTTTT.

This clone was observed once. The chain couples TRBV5-5 to TRBJ2-2, with 7 bases aligning to TRBD1. J lost 4 bases, V lost 5 bases, and 8 bases had no gene match. The CDR3 is 15 amino acids. CDR1 and CDR2 (germline): SGHKS, YYEKEE (reference sequence). The CDR3 loop is CASSQQGPGTGELFF. The CDR3 DNA reads TGTGCCAGCAGTCAACAGGGGCCCGGCACCGGGGAGCTGTTTTTT.

V usage is TRBV19 and J usage is TRBJ2-7, with 13 nucleotides matching TRBD2. With 4 bases clipped from V and 1 base from J, the junction kept 4 bases outside the gene matches. CDR3 length equals 16 residues. CDR1 is LNHDA and CDR2 is SQIVND in the germline V gene (reference sequence). The CDR3 DNA is TGTGCCAGTAGTAGGTCGGGACTAGCGGGGTCCTACGAGCAGTACTTC. This sequence encodes CASSRSGLAGSYEQYF.

CDR3 DNA sequence: TGTGCCAGCAGTTTATACCACCCGGGGGCGAACACTGAAGCTTTCTTT. This encodes CASSLYHPGANTEAFF. The chain uses TRBV27 and TRBJ1-1; the D gene is possibly TRBD1 (6 bases). The V gene lost 1 base and the J gene lost 1 base, with 13 bases spanning the gap. Looked up from germline, CDR1 is MNHEY and CDR2 is SMNVEV (reference sequence). There are 16 residues in the CDR3.

The chain has TRBV7-8 and TRBJ2-7, with 11 nucleotides matching TRBD2. The CDR3 runs to 13 residues. The germline V gene encodes CDR1 SGHVS and CDR2 FQNEAQ. With 10 bases clipped from V and 8 bases from J, the junction kept 10 bases outside the gene matches. The DNA of the CDR3 is TGTGCCACCGTAGCGGGAGGGCATTCTAAGCAGTACTTC. It codes for CATVAGGHSKQYF. The variable domain in full, with the rest retrieved from reference TRBV7-8 and TRBJ2-7, is GAGVSQSPRYKVAKRGQDVALRCDPISGHVSLFWYQQALGQGPEFLTYFQNEAQLDKSGLPSDRFFAERPEGSVSTLKIQRTQQEDSAVYLCATVAGGHSKQYFGPGTRLTVT.

V usage is TRBV19 and J usage is TRBJ2-7, with 7 bases lining up with TRBD1. Looked up from germline, CDR1 is LNHDA and CDR2 is SQIVND (reference sequence). The V segment lost 4 bases and the J segment 5 bases; nucleotides outside the gene matches: 11. The CDR3 covers 15 residues. The CDR3 reads CASSTHRGGSDEQYF. CDR3 in DNA: TGTGCCAGTAGTACACACAGGGGTGGTAGCGACGAGCAGTACTTC.

This clone appeared a single time. V usage is TRBV11-2 and J usage is TRBJ1-5; 10 bases map to TRBD1. Trimming took 5 bases from V and 4 from J; bases not matched to a gene: 5. This CDR3 spans 15 amino acids. Germline CDR1 and CDR2: SGHAT and FQNNGV. The CDR3 loop is CASSVGQGVNQPQHF. The CDR3 nucleotides are TGTGCCAGCAGCGTAGGACAGGGGGTAAATCAGCCCCAGCATTTT.

The rearrangement uses TRBV28 and TRBJ2-7, with TRBD2 as a possible D gene (6 bases). The V gene lost 1 base and the J gene lost 0 bases, with 16 bases spanning the gap. The CDR3 has 17 amino acids. The V gene's germline CDR1 is MDHEN and CDR2 SYDVKM. CDR3 region: CASSLSRTTRSSYEQYF. CDR3 coding DNA: TGTGCCAGCAGTTTATCTAGGACTACCAGGAGCTCCTACGAGCAGTACTTC.

The chain uses TRBV7-3 and TRBJ1-2; D remains ambiguous. CDR1 and CDR2 from the germline V gene are SGHTA and FQGTGA. The CDR3 has 14 residues. Trimming took 3 bases from V and 2 from J, leaving 10 bases between them. The CDR3 spells CASSLASINYGYTF. Here the CDR3 DNA reads TGTGCCAGCAGCTTGGCCAGTATCAACTATGGCTACACCTTC.

This clone was detected only a few times. The rearrangement joins TRBV19 to TRBJ1-1; no clear D. In germline, CDR1 is LNHDA, CDR2 SQIVND (reference sequence). This CDR3 is 13 amino acids long. V was clipped by 4 bases and J by 4 bases, with 10 bases between them. CDR3 nucleotide sequence: TGTGCCAGTAGTACCGGGATGACCACTGAAGCTTTCTTT. This translates into CASSTGMTTEAFF.

The J gene is TRBJ2-5, the V gene TRBV18; maybe TRBD1 (6 bases). The CDR3 runs to 13 residues. Germline loops: CDR1 KGHSH, CDR2 LQKENI. Trimming stripped 3 bases from V and 2 bases from J, with 7 bases between. DNA of the CDR3: TGTGCCAGCTCACCGGGACATCAAGAGACCCAGTACTTC. Translation: CASSPGHQETQYF.

This chain uses TRBV18 with TRBJ2-7; D is uncertain. Trimming removed 3 bases at V and 5 bases at J, with 11 bases between. The CDR3 consists of 13 residues. Germline-derived CDR1 and CDR2 are KGHSH and LQKENI. Written as DNA, the CDR3 is TGTGCCAGCTCACCCTCAGCTAACCACGAGCAGTACTTC. It is translated as CASSPSANHEQYF.

This chain uses TRBV6-5 with TRBJ1-6; D gene unclear. V gave up 0 bases and J gave up 8 bases, with 14 bases separating them. The CDR3 runs to 16 residues. Germline-derived CDR1 and CDR2 are MNHEY and SVGAGI. DNA of the CDR3: TGTGCCAGCAGTTACTCGAACCCGGGGTTCGATTCACCCCTCCACTTT. This codes for CASSYSNPGFDSPLHF.

The chain is built from TRBV27 and TRBJ2-5; TRBD2 agrees at 7 bases. J lost 3 bases, V lost 3 bases, and 13 bases had no gene match. This CDR3 has 17 amino acids. The V gene's germline CDR1 is MNHEY and CDR2 SMNVEV (reference sequence). CDR3 DNA sequence: TGTGCCAGCAGTTTTGTGGGCGGGAGCAAGTTTAAAGAGACCCAGTACTTC. This gives the protein CASSFVGGSKFKETQYF.